These 28 T cell receptor beta chains came from one sample sequenced in a study of blood T cells in healthy people across ages. Next came a second PCR, run for roughly 7 to 12 cycles, which used a sample-barcoded 5' primer along with a J-beta primer mix. A single record per CDR3 protein comes from TCRdb applying MiXCR to the 5' RACE reads. The data show about 1,800,000 distinct CDR3 sequences, under 30% seen once. Source material: blood. The receptors were sampled from a woman aged 25 to 45 in good health.

A few counts support this clonotype. In DNA form, the CDR3 reads TGCAGTGCTAGGGTGGGCTGGGAGACCCAGTACTTC. Protein sequence: CSARVGWETQYF. This chain uses TRBV20-1 with TRBJ2-5, with unresolved D. V shed 3 bases and J shed 5 bases, with 10 bases lying between them. The CDR3 covers 12 residues. Germline loops: CDR1 DFQATT, CDR2 SNEGSKA (reference sequence).

This clonotype has more than one count but fewer than ten. V usage is TRBV5-1 and J usage is TRBJ1-4; D is unresolved. The CDR3 covers 12 residues. From germline, CDR1 is SGHRS and CDR2 YFSETQ. V lost 4 bases to trimming and J lost 5 bases, with 6 bases between them. CDR3 nucleotides: TGCGCCAGCAGCCATAGGAATGAAAAACTGTTTTTT. Its translation: CASSHRNEKLFF.

The V gene is TRBV7-3, the J gene TRBJ1-1; D call uncertain. Per the germline V gene, CDR1 is SGHTA and CDR2 is FQGTGA. This CDR3 region has 15 residues. V lost 5 bases and J 0 bases, leaving 13 bases between the germline ends. The CDR3 loop is CASSEPGHMNTEAFF. The DNA for the CDR3 is TGTGCCAGCAGCGAACCTGGGCACATGAACACTGAAGCTTTCTTT.

V gene TRBV29-1 combines with J gene TRBJ2-1, with TRBD2 matching 9 bases. The CDR3 has 13 residues. The junction had 4 bases not matched to a gene; V was cut back by 4 bases and J by 6 bases. The germline V gene has CDR1 SQVTM and CDR2 ANQGSEA. The CDR3 reads CSVALAGCNEQFF. In nucleotides, the CDR3 is TGCAGCGTTGCACTAGCGGGTTGCAATGAGCAGTTCTTC.

The table lists this clonotype with a few counts. The chain is built from TRBV5-1 and TRBJ1-5; no firm D call. Trimming shortened V by 0 bases and J by 4 bases, and 11 bases separated the two germline ends. The CDR3 extends over 15 amino acids. Germline values: CDR1 SGHRS, CDR2 YFSETQ. DNA for the CDR3: TGCGCCAGCAGCTTGGAAAGCGGACTTAATCAGCCCCAGCATTTT. This translates into CASSLESGLNQPQHF.

CDR3 bases: TGTGCCAGCAGCCCATTCCCTAGGCCGGCCGAAAGGAACACCGGGGAGCTGTTTTTT. Translating gives CASSPFPRPAERNTGELFF. The gene calls are TRBV7-9 and TRBJ2-2; D uncertain. V was shortened by 5 bases and J by 1 base, with 23 bases between the two germline ends. The length of the CDR3 is 19 residues. From germline, CDR1 is SEHNR and CDR2 FQNEAQ (reference sequence).

This clonotype was observed many times. The gene calls are TRBV24-1 and TRBJ2-5; D is undetermined. The CDR3 totals 15 residues. Trimming pared 4 bases from V and 5 bases from J, leaving 16 bases between. Germline-derived CDR1 and CDR2 are KGHDR and SFDVKD. The CDR3 here is CATSDPVDVVETQYF. In DNA form, the CDR3 reads TGTGCCACCAGTGACCCCGTGGACGTGGTGGAGACCCAGTACTTC.

There are many counts of this clonotype. The chain links TRBV7-2 to TRBJ2-7; no firm D call. The CDR3 is 16 amino acids. The germline CDR1 and CDR2 sequences are SGHTA and FQGNSA. Trimming cost V 6 bases and J 6 bases, with 24 bases left between them. CDR3 amino acids: CASSLEGPAISREQYF. CDR3 nucleotide sequence: TGTGCCAGCAGTCTAGAAGGGCCGGCGATAAGTCGCGAGCAGTACTTC.

This clonotype has only a few counts. This chain joins TRBV28 and TRBJ1-6; 9 bases are a match to TRBD1. This CDR3 region has 14 residues. Germline CDR1 and CDR2: MDHEN and SYDVKM. V dropped 10 bases and J dropped 7; count of bases not matched to a gene: 8. The CDR3 spells CATPGTGRNSPLHF. The CDR3 region has the DNA TGTGCCACCCCCGGGACAGGGAGAAATTCACCCCTCCACTTT.

This clonotype was seen at least ten times. V usage is TRBV29-1 and J usage is TRBJ1-2, with 9 bases identical to TRBD1. The V and J ends lost 3 bases and 2 bases, in that order; junction bases with no gene match: 1. The CDR3 totals 13 residues. Germline CDR1 and CDR2: SQVTM and ANQGSEA. The CDR3 loop reads CSVDGTGNYGYTF. The CDR3 nucleotides are TGCAGCGTTGACGGGACAGGGAACTATGGCTACACCTTC. Full variable domain (remainder filled in from reference TRBV29-1 and TRBJ1-2): SAVISQKPSRDICQRGTSLTIQCQVDSQVTMMFWYRQQPGQSLTLIATANQGSEATYESGFVIDKFPISRPNLTFSTLTVSNMSPEDSSIYLCSVDGTGNYGYTFGSGTRLTVV.

The genes are TRBV7-9 and TRBJ2-4; D may correspond to TRBD1 or TRBD2 (5 bases each). CDR1 SEHNR and CDR2 FQNEAQ come from the germline V gene (reference sequence). V was pared by 3 bases and J by 8 bases, with 8 bases between. The length of the CDR3 is 12 residues. CDR3 DNA sequence: TGTGCCAGCAGCTTGGGGGTTGACATTCAGTACTTC. Translated, it gives CASSLGVDIQYF.

This chain connects TRBV9 to TRBJ2-7; 12 positions match TRBD2. V lost 3 bases and J lost 3; bases outside the gene matches: 7. Germline-derived CDR1 and CDR2 are SGDLS and YYNGEE. The CDR3 runs to 16 residues. CDR3 sequence reads: CASSAAPGLAGYEQYF. CDR3 bases: TGTGCCAGCAGCGCAGCCCCGGGACTAGCGGGCTACGAGCAGTACTTC. Supplemented by reference TRBV9 and TRBJ2-7, the full variable domain reads DSGVTQTPKHLITATGQRVTLRCSPRSGDLSVYWYQQSLDQGLQFLIQYYNGEERAKGNILERFSAQQFPDLHSELNLSSLELGDSALYFCASSAAPGLAGYEQYFGPGTRLTVT.

The chain is built from TRBV20-1 and TRBJ2-1; D is perhaps TRBD1 or TRBD2 (6 bases each). Germline lookup yields CDR1 DFQATT and CDR2 SNEGSKA (reference sequence). V was pared by 6 bases and J by 5 bases, with 17 bases between. This CDR3 has 14 amino acids. CDR3 amino acids: CSAPLWGANNEQFF. In DNA, the CDR3 is TGCAGTGCGCCTTTGTGGGGGGCTAACAATGAGCAGTTCTTC.

Ten or more counts support this clonotype. The chain links TRBV20-1 to TRBJ2-4, with D possibly being TRBD2 (6 bases). Germline V CDR1 and CDR2: DFQATT, SNEGSKA (reference sequence). The germline V and J ends were trimmed by 6 bases and 6 bases, with 12 bases remaining between them. The CDR3 loop spans 12 amino acids. DNA of the CDR3: TGCAGTGCCTCCCAGACTAGAAACATTCAGTACTTC. Amino acid sequence: CSASQTRNIQYF.

The gene calls are TRBV14 and TRBJ2-1; D is ambiguous. V lost 2 bases and J 5 bases, leaving 7 bases between the germline ends. This CDR3 contains 13 residues. The V gene's germline CDR1 is SGHDN and CDR2 FVKESK. In DNA form, the CDR3 reads TGTGCCAGCAGCCAATTACAGAACAATGAGCAGTTCTTC. This encodes CASSQLQNNEQFF.

The V and J genes are TRBV3-1 and TRBJ1-4, with D unclear. V shed 4 bases and J shed 0 bases, with 6 bases lying between them. Germline V lookup: CDR1 LGHDT, CDR2 YNNKEL (reference sequence). This CDR3 contains 14 residues. In nucleotides, the CDR3 is TGTGCCAGCAGCCCCCCTGCAACTAATGAAAAACTGTTTTTT. Its translation: CASSPPATNEKLFF.

This clonotype appeared many times. The gene calls are TRBV10-3 and TRBJ2-7; 8 nucleotides line up with TRBD1. This CDR3 region has 17 residues. The junction had 12 bases not matched to a gene; V was cut back by 2 bases and J by 3 bases. Germline V gene sequence: CDR1 ENHRY, CDR2 SYGVKD. This chain's CDR3 is CAISEPLYQGAFYEQYF. In DNA, the CDR3 is TGTGCCATCAGTGAGCCGCTATACCAGGGGGCGTTCTACGAGCAGTACTTC.

The chain uses TRBV7-2 and TRBJ2-1, with D perhaps assigned TRBD1 or TRBD2 (5 bases each). This CDR3 is 14 amino acids long. Between the trimmed V and J ends, which lost 3 bases and 5 bases, there was a span of 11 bases. Per the germline V gene, CDR1 is SGHTA and CDR2 is FQGNSA. The CDR3, as DNA: TGTACCAGCAGCTTCCGGGGCTTTAACAATGAGCAGTTCTTC. This translates into CTSSFRGFNNEQFF.

This chain uses TRBV2 with TRBJ1-1; D uncertain. This CDR3 region has 14 residues. The germline gives CDR1 SNHLY, CDR2 FYNNEI. V was shortened by 3 bases and J by 0 bases, with 8 bases between the two germline ends. CDR3 sequence (DNA): TGTGCCAGCAGTGACCAGTGGGTGAACACTGAAGCTTTCTTT. Amino acids: CASSDQWVNTEAFF. The full variable domain, in which reference TRBV2 and TRBJ1-1 provide the parts outside the CDR3, is EPEVTQTPSHQVTQMGQEVILRCVPISNHLYFYWYRQILGQKVEFLVSFYNNEISEKSEIFDDQFSVERPDGSNFTLKIRSTKLEDSAMYFCASSDQWVNTEAFFGQGTRLTVV.

This clonotype was observed at least ten times. In DNA, the CDR3 is TGCGCCAGCAGCCTGACTAGCGGGAGGGCCTTTGGGAATGAGCAGTTCTTC. This translates into CASSLTSGRAFGNEQFF. V and J are TRBV5-1 and TRBJ2-1; 14 bases map to TRBD2. Germline loops: CDR1 SGHRS, CDR2 YFSETQ. Trimming cost V 4 bases and J 7 bases; bases outside gene matches: 10. This CDR3 has 17 amino acids.

This chain links TRBV20-1 with TRBJ2-1, with TRBD2 identical over 10 bases. The germline gives CDR1 DFQATT, CDR2 SNEGSKA (reference sequence). The V segment lost 1 base and the J segment 2 bases; nucleotides outside the gene matches: 14. This CDR3 comprises 19 residues. The DNA of the CDR3 is TGCAGTGCTAGAGGGAGGTGGACTAGCGGTCGGAGCCCCTACAATGAGCAGTTCTTC. Translation: CSARGRWTSGRSPYNEQFF.

This clonotype was counted only a few times. This chain connects TRBV20-1 to TRBJ2-1; TRBD2 matches 7 bases. Germline CDR1 reads DFQATT; CDR2 reads SNEGSKA (reference sequence). This CDR3 region has 16 residues. Trimming took 3 bases from V and 4 from J; bases not matched to a gene: 12. The CDR3 DNA sequence: TGCAGTGCTAGGCGCGACCCCCGGGGGGATTACAATGAGCAGTTCTTC. Its translation is CSARRDPRGDYNEQFF.

This clonotype has more than one count but fewer than ten. The chain couples TRBV7-6 to TRBJ2-7; either TRBD1 or TRBD2 may supply D (6 bases each). The CDR3 loop spans 14 amino acids. V lost 5 bases to trimming and J lost 2 bases, with 13 bases between them. Germline V gives CDR1 SGHVS, CDR2 FNYEAQ. For the CDR3, the DNA is TGTGCCAGCAGCCGAGGGGGGATTGCCTACGAGCAGTACTTC. It codes for CASSRGGIAYEQYF.

This clonotype was counted a few times. Compared with germline, one end of the junction differs, possibly owing to a read error. The rearrangement links TRBV6-2 or TRBV6-3 to TRBJ2-1; tentatively, D is TRBD1 (5 bases). Looked up from germline, CDR1 is MNHEY and CDR2 is SVGEGT. This CDR3 has 13 amino acids. The CDR3 nucleotides are TGTGCCGGCACTTACAAATGGGGCAATGGGCAGTTCTTC. Translated, it gives CAGTYKWGNGQFF.

The rearrangement uses TRBV13 and TRBJ2-7; 7 bases map to TRBD1. From germline, CDR1 is PRHDT and CDR2 FYEKMQ (reference sequence). There are 17 residues in the CDR3. Losses at the gene ends were 3 bases for V and 2 bases for J; bases not matched to a gene: 13. In DNA, the CDR3 is TGTGCCAGCAGCTTTCACTCCCCAGGGGGAGTCACCTACGAGCAGTACTTC. Translated: CASSFHSPGGVTYEQYF.

The rearrangement uses TRBV6-6 and TRBJ2-7, with 8 bases matching TRBD1. Per the germline V gene, CDR1 is MNHNY and CDR2 is SVGAGI (reference sequence). Germline trimming cut 7 bases from V and 5 bases from J; bases unmatched to any gene: 4. The CDR3 is 12 residues long. DNA for the CDR3: TGTGCCAGCACCAAGGACAGGGACGAGCAGTACTTC. Its translation: CASTKDRDEQYF.

The genes are TRBV24-1 and TRBJ2-7, with a weak D call TRBD1 (7 bases). The CDR3 loop spans 14 amino acids. V was cut by 9 bases and J by 2 bases, with 16 bases left in between. CDR1 is KGHDR, CDR2 SFDVKD, per germline. The CDR3 reads CATGPAGGTYEQYF. CDR3 DNA sequence: TGTGCCACCGGTCCGGCAGGGGGGACCTACGAGCAGTACTTC.

This clonotype was counted ten times or more. This chain connects TRBV7-2 to TRBJ2-1, with 8 bases matching TRBD2. This CDR3 spans 14 amino acids. J gave up 6 bases and V 2 bases, and 3 bases lay outside the gene matches. CDR1 and CDR2 from the germline V gene are SGHTA and FQGNSA. The CDR3 sequence: CASSLRAGGNEQFF. The CDR3 DNA is TGTGCCAGCAGCTTACGGGCGGGGGGCAATGAGCAGTTCTTC.